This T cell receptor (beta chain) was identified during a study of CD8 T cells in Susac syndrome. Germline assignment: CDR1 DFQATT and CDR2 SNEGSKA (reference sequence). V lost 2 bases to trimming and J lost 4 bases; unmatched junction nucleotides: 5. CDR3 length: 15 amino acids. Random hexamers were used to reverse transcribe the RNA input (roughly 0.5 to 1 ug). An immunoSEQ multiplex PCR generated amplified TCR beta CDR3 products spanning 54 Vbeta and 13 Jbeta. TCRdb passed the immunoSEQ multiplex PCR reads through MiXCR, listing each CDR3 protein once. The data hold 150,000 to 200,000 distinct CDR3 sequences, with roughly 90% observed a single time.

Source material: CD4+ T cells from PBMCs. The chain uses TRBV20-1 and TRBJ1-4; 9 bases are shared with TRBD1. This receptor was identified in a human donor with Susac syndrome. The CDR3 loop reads CSARTGGVGNEKLFF. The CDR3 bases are TGCAGTGCTAGAACAGGGGGCGTCGGTAATGAAAAACTGTTTTTT.